The source of this TCR beta chain is a study of early T cells in non-severe SARS-CoV-2 infection. At the level of the study: Chains were not paired, and sequencing was done on bulk RNA from unsorted whole blood.

Study-wide points: VDJdb matches were skewed toward anti-spike CD8 T cell responses.

Researchers tagged individual cDNA molecules with unique molecular identifiers. Using its own MiXCR run on the 5' RACE reads, TCRdb lists one record per CDR3 protein. The repertoire consists of 40,000 to 50,000 distinct CDR3 sequences, with 13% occurring once and the leading ten covering around 9.6%. With V trimmed by 0 bases and J by 6 bases, 8 bases remained unmatched. From germline, CDR1 is GTSNPN and CDR2 SVGIG (reference sequence). The CDR3 length is 15 residues. This clonotype was found many times. The target antigen is unknown. Sequencing was carried out using whole blood. The V and J genes are TRBV30 and TRBJ1-5; 7 bases match TRBD1. The origin of this receptor is an adult who was a healthcare worker with PCR-confirmed SARS-CoV-2 infection or an uninfected control (not recorded which). The CDR3 is CAWSVQGGGGQPQHF. The DNA of the CDR3 is TGTGCCTGGAGTGTACAAGGGGGCGGGGGTCAGCCCCAGCATTTT.